These 29 T cell receptor beta chains were sequenced from one sample in a study of shared clonotypes between healthy human individuals. Some clones are missing from TCRdb's copy, which holds only in-frame ones; the method was immunoSEQ multiplex PCR. Here the sample spans about 2.4 million clones, under 95% being singletons. The specimen sequenced was naive CD4+ T cells from PBMCs. Subset given: CD45RA+ positively selected. Receptors originate from a man between 18 and 35 years old in good health. Some clones in this sample may be carry-over from other donors' samples.

CDR3 in DNA: TGTGCCAGCAGCCCACAGACAGGGGGCACTAGCACAGATACGCAGTATTTT. This translates into CASSPQTGGTSTDTQYF. The genes are TRBV11-1 and TRBJ2-3; 10 bases match TRBD1. Germline V gene sequence: CDR1 SGHAT, CDR2 FQDESV (reference sequence). CDR3 length equals 17 residues. V trimming: 5 bases; J trimming: 0 bases; junction bases outside the gene matches: 8.

V gene TRBV5-8 combines with J gene TRBJ1-4, with D hard to call. The CDR3 consists of 13 residues. The V and J ends lost 0 bases and 7 bases respectively, with 7 bases between them. Per germline, CDR1 SGHTS and CDR2 YDEGEE. The CDR3 bases are TGTGCCAGCAGCTTGGCACTGAGTGAAAAACTGTTTTTT. Translated, it gives CASSLALSEKLFF.

This clone was detected only once. The V call is TRBV19, the J call TRBJ1-1; unclear D gene. The CDR3 sequence is 14 residues long. The germline V gene has CDR1 LNHDA and CDR2 SQIVND (reference sequence). Trimming stripped 6 bases from V and 4 bases from J, with 15 bases between. Here the CDR3 reads CASRGKAPGTEAFF. The CDR3 DNA sequence: TGTGCCAGTAGGGGAAAAGCCCCGGGCACTGAAGCTTTCTTT.

On this clone itself: In the same sample, other DNA sequences code for this CDR3. The chain uses TRBV9 and TRBJ2-5, with D possibly TRBD2 on 5 matching bases. There are 15 residues in the CDR3. V lost 4 bases, J lost 2 bases, and 15 bases lay in between. Germline V lookup: CDR1 SGDLS, CDR2 YYNGEE. CDR3 nucleotide sequence: TGTGCCAGCAGCTCCGGGTTAGCGCGACAAGAGACCCAGTACTTC. Amino acid sequence: CASSSGLARQETQYF.

This clone was found a few times. In DNA, the CDR3 is TGTGCCAGCAGTCCCGGACTGCGGGCTCATCAGCCCCAGCATTTT. Its protein is CASSPGLRAHQPQHF. The chain uses TRBV27 and TRBJ1-5; no firm D call. Germline assignment: CDR1 MNHEY and CDR2 SMNVEV (reference sequence). The CDR3 is 15 residues long. V was clipped by 5 bases and J by 5 bases, with 16 bases between them.

This clone was observed a single time. The sample carries other DNA sequences with the same CDR3. The chain employs TRBV5-1 and TRBJ2-3; D ambiguous. The CDR3 runs to 14 residues. In germline, CDR1 is SGHRS, CDR2 YFSETQ. V lost 2 bases and J 1 base, leaving 8 bases between the germline ends. CDR3 coding DNA: TGCGCCAGCAGCTTAACCGCCGGCACAGATACGCAGTATTTT. Residues: CASSLTAGTDTQYF.

The J gene is TRBJ2-1, the V gene TRBV19; 11 nucleotides align to TRBD2. CDR3 length: 14 amino acids. Looked up from germline, CDR1 is LNHDA and CDR2 is SQIVND (reference sequence). The V gene end was trimmed by 5 bases and the J gene end by 8 bases; junction bases not matched to a gene: 5. CDR3 sequence: CASSQLAGVHEQFF. CDR3 in DNA: TGTGCCAGTAGTCAACTAGCGGGAGTACATGAGCAGTTCTTC.

This chain uses TRBV19 with TRBJ1-5, with D unresolved. Germline CDR1 is LNHDA and CDR2 is SQIVND (reference sequence). The CDR3 sequence is 14 residues long. V gave up 3 bases and J gave up 2 bases, with 8 bases separating them. The DNA of the CDR3 is TGTGCCAGTAGTATCCGGTTGGGCAATCAGCCCCAGCATTTT. Its protein is CASSIRLGNQPQHF.

The rearrangement uses TRBV5-1 and TRBJ2-3, with 12 bases lining up with TRBD2. The V and J ends lost 0 bases and 5 bases, in that order; junction bases with no gene match: 10. The germline gives CDR1 SGHRS, CDR2 YFSETQ. The CDR3 has 18 amino acids. This CDR3 is CASSLAPLLAGGEDTQYF. The CDR3 DNA is TGCGCCAGCAGCTTGGCCCCCCTCCTAGCGGGAGGGGAAGATACGCAGTATTTT. Combining the CDR3 with reference TRBV5-1 and TRBJ2-3 gives the whole variable domain KAGVTQTPRYLIKTRGQQVTLSCSPISGHRSVSWYQQTPGQGLQFLFEYFSETQRNKGNFPGRFSGRQFSNSRSEMNVSTLELGDSALYLCASSLAPLLAGGEDTQYFGPGTRLTVL.

This sequence joins TRBV11-2 and TRBJ2-1; 8 bases are a match to TRBD2. Germline assignment: CDR1 SGHAT and CDR2 FQNNGV. The trim removed 6 bases at V and 1 base at J, leaving 5 bases unmatched. CDR3 length equals 15 residues. CDR3: CASSSQRESYNEQFF. The CDR3 DNA reads TGTGCCAGCAGTTCCCAGCGGGAGTCCTACAATGAGCAGTTCTTC.

This sequence joins TRBV5-5 and TRBJ2-5, with 7 bases that match TRBD1. CDR1 SGHKS and CDR2 YYEKEE come from the germline V gene (reference sequence). V shed 3 bases and J 10 bases; nucleotides not matched to a gene: 6. The CDR3 is 12 amino acids. CDR3 amino acids: CASSSTTGDQYF. CDR3 coding DNA: TGTGCCAGCAGCTCTACCACAGGGGACCAGTACTTC.

V usage is TRBV2 and J usage is TRBJ2-3; 8 bases are a match to TRBD2. The germline CDR1 and CDR2 sequences are SNHLY and FYNNEI. J lost 1 base, V lost 2 bases, and 2 bases had no gene match. This CDR3 region has 15 residues. CDR3 nucleotides: TGTGCCAGCAGTGAAACTAGCGGACGCACAGATACGCAGTATTTT. Translating gives CASSETSGRTDTQYF.

The chain couples TRBV28 to TRBJ1-5, with unresolved D. V gave up 5 bases and J gave up 7 bases, with 21 bases separating them. This CDR3 contains 16 residues. Germline V gene sequence: CDR1 MDHEN, CDR2 SYDVKM. DNA of the CDR3: TGTGCCAGCAGTAGGCGGGAGGGCAGGAAGATACAGCCCCAGCATTTT. It is translated as CASSRREGRKIQPQHF.

The CDR3 DNA is TGTGCCAGCACCGGGGGCTGGGAGCAGTACTTC. Translated: CASTGGWEQYF. The chain uses TRBV28 and TRBJ2-7; D might be TRBD1 or TRBD2, each matching 6 bases. Trimming left V 7 bases short and J 7 bases short, with 11 bases between. Germline CDR1 MDHEN, CDR2 SYDVKM. This CDR3 is 11 amino acids long.

The J gene is TRBJ1-5, the V gene TRBV6-1; tentative D call: TRBD1 (5 bases). Trimming stripped 6 bases from V and 8 bases from J, with 17 bases between. This CDR3 has 14 residues. Germline V gene lookup returns CDR1 MNHNS and CDR2 SASEGT. This CDR3 reads CASRPLGGQEPQHF. The CDR3 region has the DNA TGTGCCAGCAGGCCCCTGGGGGGTCAGGAGCCCCAGCATTTT.

V gene TRBV19 combines with J gene TRBJ1-1; no clear D. The V end lost 8 bases, the J end lost 10 bases, and 14 bases lay between the germline ends. This CDR3 is 11 amino acids long. Germline loops: CDR1 LNHDA, CDR2 SQIVND (reference sequence). CDR3 sequence (DNA): TGTGCCAGTCAATACATAGGAGGAGCTTTCTTT. Protein: CASQYIGGAFF.

The chain combines TRBV6-1 with TRBJ1-4, with D perhaps TRBD1 (5 bases). Germline V CDR1 and CDR2: MNHNS, SASEGT. The V and J ends lost 5 bases and 10 bases respectively, with 11 bases between them. The CDR3 spans 12 residues. CDR3 sequence reads: CASSFQGGKLFF. CDR3 nucleotides: TGTGCCAGCAGTTTTCAGGGTGGAAAACTGTTTTTT.

V gene TRBV6-5 combines with J gene TRBJ2-1; D unresolved. Germline CDR1 MNHEY, CDR2 SVGAGI. With 4 bases removed from V and 4 bases from J, the gap between germline ends came to 11 bases. The CDR3 sequence is 14 residues long. CDR3 bases: TGTGCCAGCAGTTCAGGCACCGTATACAATGAGCAGTTCTTC. This gives the protein CASSSGTVYNEQFF.

The rearrangement links TRBV6-5 to TRBJ2-1, with 7 bases identical to TRBD2. Per germline, CDR1 MNHEY and CDR2 SVGAGI. Trimming at V came to 1 base and at J to 7 bases, leaving 7 bases not matched to a gene. The CDR3 runs 15 residues. DNA of the CDR3: TGTGCCAGCAGTTACTTTAGCGGGTACCCGAATGAGCAGTTCTTC. Protein product: CASSYFSGYPNEQFF.

This clone was picked up one time. V gene TRBV9 combines with J gene TRBJ2-7; 11 bases match TRBD2. Unmatched junction bases numbered 9, after V lost 0 bases and J lost 7 bases. From germline, CDR1 is SGDLS and CDR2 YYNGEE. The CDR3 runs 16 residues. The chain's CDR3 is CASSVGGLADPREQYF. In DNA, the CDR3 is TGTGCCAGCAGCGTAGGGGGACTAGCGGACCCTAGGGAGCAGTACTTC.

This chain connects TRBV27 to TRBJ1-1; 7 nucleotides align to TRBD1. The length of the CDR3 is 15 residues. Trimming took 4 bases from V and 2 from J; bases not matched to a gene: 7. Germline V gene data show CDR1 as MNHEY and CDR2 as SMNVEV (reference sequence). CDR3 bases: TGTGCCAGCAGTTCGCGACAGGGACCCAACACTGAAGCTTTCTTT. This sequence encodes CASSSRQGPNTEAFF.

For this clone: Other DNA sequences of this sample code for an identical CDR3. The V call is TRBV11-3, the J call TRBJ1-1; no clear D. V was pared by 6 bases and J by 4 bases, with 12 bases between. The CDR3 runs 13 residues. CDR1 SGHNT and CDR2 YENEEA come from the germline V gene. In DNA, the CDR3 is TGTGCCAGCAGTCGTGGCGAGGCCACTGAAGCTTTCTTT. Residues: CASSRGEATEAFF.

As concerns this clone: This sample includes further DNA sequences coding for the same CDR3. V and J are TRBV19 and TRBJ2-5; TRBD1 matches 7 bases. Trimming at V came to 6 bases and at J to 5 bases, leaving 9 bases not matched to a gene. Germline-derived CDR1 and CDR2 are LNHDA and SQIVND (reference sequence). This CDR3 region has 14 residues. CDR3 nucleotide sequence: TGTGCCAGTAGAGGGGGCCGCCTCGGGGAGACCCAGTACTTC. It codes for CASRGGRLGETQYF.

This rearrangement joins TRBV29-1 to TRBJ1-2; D might be TRBD1 (5 bases). This CDR3 is built from 17 residues. V lost 0 bases and J lost 0, with 17 bases in between. Germline-derived CDR1 and CDR2 are SQVTM and ANQGSEA. The CDR3 spells CSVEDLWGTATNYGYTF. The CDR3 DNA is TGCAGCGTTGAAGATCTTTGGGGCACAGCTACTAACTATGGCTACACCTTC.

This chain uses TRBV28 with TRBJ2-4, with D maybe TRBD2 (6 bases). The CDR3 runs to 14 residues. Germline V lookup: CDR1 MDHEN, CDR2 SYDVKM. Trimming cost V 2 bases and J 3 bases, with 8 bases left between them. The CDR3 DNA reads as TGTGCCAGCAGTTTAGAGGGAGGCAAAAACATTCAGTACTTC. Translating gives CASSLEGGKNIQYF.

This clone was counted a single time. The chain recombines TRBV6-1 with TRBJ2-1, with TRBD2 identical over 11 bases. Per the germline V gene, CDR1 is MNHNS and CDR2 is SASEGT. The CDR3 is 15 amino acids. V shed 11 bases and J 4 bases; nucleotides not matched to a gene: 10. In DNA, the CDR3 is TGTGCCGGACAAAGACTAGCGGGATTATACAATGAGCAGTTCTTC. Translation gives CAGQRLAGLYNEQFF.

A remark on this clone: Within the sample, other DNA sequences also encode this same CDR3. V gene TRBV6-5 combines with J gene TRBJ2-7, with a weak D call TRBD2 (7 bases). This CDR3 contains 15 residues. Trimming took 0 bases from V and 2 from J, leaving 11 bases between them. Germline lookup yields CDR1 MNHEY and CDR2 SVGAGI. Here the CDR3 reads CASSYSGRGPYEQYF. DNA for the CDR3: TGTGCCAGCAGTTACTCGGGGCGGGGGCCCTACGAGCAGTACTTC.

The rearrangement uses TRBV7-9 and TRBJ1-3; TRBD1 agrees at 9 bases. The CDR3 totals 15 residues. Germline V gene data show CDR1 as SEHNR and CDR2 as FQNEAQ (reference sequence). J was trimmed by 8 bases and V by 4 bases; bases with no gene match: 9. CDR3 nucleotides: TGTGCCAGCAGCTACGGAACAGGGGGCGCGGACACCATATATTTT. This gives the protein CASSYGTGGADTIYF.

This chain joins TRBV5-1 and TRBJ2-3; 10 bases align to TRBD1. CDR3 length equals 14 residues. Germline loops: CDR1 SGHRS, CDR2 YFSETQ. Germline trimming cut 6 bases from V and 5 bases from J; bases unmatched to any gene: 6. The CDR3 bases are TGCGCCAGCACCGGGACAGGGGTAGTAGATACGCAGTATTTT. Encoded protein: CASTGTGVVDTQYF.